The clone carrying this T cell receptor (beta chain) is a singleton in its sample. Its matching antigen is unknown. The entry originates in a study of blood T cell dynamics during melanoma immunotherapy. Overall study results and limits: Whether repertoire-driving clones were melanoma-specific could not be determined.

The assay was immunoSEQ multiplex PCR, and TCRdb's table has in-frame clones only and misses some. This table holds some 10,000 clones, 88% found once. With 3 bases clipped from V and 3 bases from J, the junction kept 12 bases outside the gene matches. This CDR3 has 17 amino acids. CDR1 and CDR2 (germline): KGHSH, LQKENI. The time point was: week 3, after first cycle of checkpoint inhibitor. Patients had no prior systemic cancer treatment, immunosuppressants or other active cancers. The sample here was blood, taken from a patient treated with checkpoint blockade. The receptor's source is a human donor with melanoma. V is TRBV18 and J is TRBJ2-5, with TRBD2 matching 8 bases. As DNA, the CDR3 is TGTGCCAGCTCACCTACACTAGCGGCGCTTTCGGAAGAGACCCAGTACTTC. Its protein product is CASSPTLAALSEETQYF. Looking up the rest from reference TRBV18 and TRBJ2-5 gives the full variable domain: NAGVMQNPRHLVRRRGQEARLRCSPMKGHSHVYWYRQLPEEGLKFMVYLQKENIIDESGMPKERFSAEFPKEGPSILRIQQVVRGDSAAYFCASSPTLAALSEETQYFGPGTRLLVL.